The source of this T cell receptor (beta chain) is a study of blood T cell repertoires in COVID-19. Remarks on this clone: One end of the junction fails to match germline, which may point to a read error.

Some clones are missing from TCRdb's copy, which holds only in-frame ones; the method was immunoSEQ multiplex PCR. The profile covers around 190,000 clones, with under 80% appearing a single time and around 17% taken by the ten largest. The germline V gene encodes CDR1 SGHVS and CDR2 FQNEAQ. The CDR3 loop spans 14 amino acids. The genes are TRBV7-8 and TRBJ1-4; the match to TRBD1 covers 8 bases. Sequenced sample: PBMCs or T cells enriched from blood (not recorded which). The TCR sequence derives from a woman aged 50 to 60 with acute COVID-19. The CDR3 region is CASSQTGAKEKLFF. CDR3 in DNA: TGTGCCAGCAGCCAGACAGGGGCTAAGGAAAAACTGTTTTTT.